These T cell receptor beta chains were read from a single sample in a study of blood T cell repertoires in COVID-19. Measured with immunoSEQ multiplex PCR; TCRdb has only the in-frame clones, and not every one. The profile shows approximately 100,000 clones, approximately 86% of them singletons. Sequenced sample: peripheral blood. The receptor source for this set is a man aged 50 or older with acute or convalescent COVID-19. Both conserved end residues are part of each CDR3. A D gene is named only where the DNA matches it firmly. The size of a clone is reported for some rows only, either as once, few or many, or as a class for expanded clones.

d_call	j_call	v_call	clone_size	cdr3_nt	cdr3_aa
TRBD2	TRBJ2-1	TRBV6-5	NA	TGTGCCAGCGGAGGACTAGCGGGAGTGGGAATTGAGCAGTTCTTC	CASGGLAGVGIEQFF
TRBD2	TRBJ2-7	TRBV20-1	NA	TGCAGTGCTAGTGGGGGGAGGGACGAGCAGTACTTC	CSASGGRDEQYF
TRBD2	TRBJ2-7	TRBV4-2	NA	TGTGCCAGCAGCCGGTCACTAGCGGGAGGCCTTATAGTGCACTTC	CASSRSLAGGLIVHF
NA	TRBJ2-5	TRBV5-1	NA	TGCGCCAGCAGCTCGCGTGAAAGGGGCTCCGGGGAGACCCAGTACTTC	CASSSRERGSGETQYF
NA	TRBJ1-5	TRBV6-5	NA	TGTGCCAGCAGTTACCGCGGCAATCAGCCCCAGCATTTT	CASSYRGNQPQHF
TRBD2	TRBJ2-5	TRBV5-1	NA	TGCGCCAGCAGCTTGAATGCGGGAGGGGGCTTAGAGACCCAGTACTTC	CASSLNAGGGLETQYF
TRBD2	TRBJ2-5	TRBV5-6	NA	TGTGCCAGCAGCTTCGTCCAAGCGGGAGGAATGGGAGAGACCCAGTACTTC	CASSFVQAGGMGETQYF
NA	TRBJ2-7	TRBV7-9	NA	TGTGCCAGCAGCCCGGACTCAGGAAGCGCCGAGCAGTACTTC	CASSPDSGSAEQYF
NA	TRBJ2-7	TRBV3-1/TRBV3-2	once	TGTGCCAGCAGTCTGAGGTACGTGGCGGGGGAGCAGTACTTC	CASSLRYVAGEQYF
NA	TRBJ2-1	TRBV14	NA	TGTGCCAGCAGTAATTGGGCTAGCCGGGGTTATGAGCAGTTCTTC	CASSNWASRGYEQFF
TRBD1	TRBJ2-5	TRBV5-1	NA	TGCGCCAGCAGACGGACAGGGGAGAAGGGAGAGACCCAGTACTTC	CASRRTGEKGETQYF
TRBD2	TRBJ2-7	TRBV11-3	few	TGTGCCAGCAGCTTAGAGACTAGCGGGAGTAATAAGCAGTACTTC	CASSLETSGSNKQYF
NA	TRBJ2-7	TRBV11-2	NA	TGTGCCAGCAGCTCGATTCAGGGGTACGAGCAGTACTTC	CASSSIQGYEQYF
TRBD1	TRBJ1-2	TRBV6-2/TRBV6-3	NA	TGTGCCAGCAGTAGGGCCCAGGGGGTCCAGGGCTACACCTTC	CASSRAQGVQGYTF
TRBD1	TRBJ2-7	TRBV12-5	NA	TGTGCTAGTGGTTTGGCCAGGACAGGGGGCTCCGAGCAGTACTTC	CASGLARTGGSEQYF
TRBD1	TRBJ2-3	TRBV29-1	NA	TGCAGTGCAGACAGGGCTAGCACAGATACGCAGTATTTT	CSADRASTDTQYF
NA	TRBJ1-2	TRBV4-1	NA	TGCGCCAGCAGCCAAGAAACACAGGGCTATGGCTACACCTTC	CASSQETQGYGYTF
NA	TRBJ2-3	TRBV5-1	NA	TGCGCCAGCAGCCCAGGCCAGAGCACAGATACGCAGTATTTT	CASSPGQSTDTQYF
NA	TRBJ1-4	TRBV6-6	NA	TGTGCCAGCAGCCTTCAGAATGAAAAACTGTTTTTT	CASSLQNEKLFF
TRBD2	TRBJ2-1	TRBV4-2	once	TGTGCCAGCAGCCAAGGGGAGGGACCCCCCTACAATGAGCAGTTCTTC	CASSQGEGPPYNEQFF
NA	TRBJ2-7	TRBV7-9	NA	TGTGCCAGCAGCTTATTTGGAGCGAGGGAGCAGTACTTC	CASSLFGAREQYF
NA	TRBJ1-5	TRBV20-1	NA	TGCAGTGCTAGTCCGATGGGAGGGGGGGAATATAGCAATCAGCCCCAGCATTTT	CSASPMGGGEYSNQPQHF
TRBD2	TRBJ2-5	TRBV11-3	NA	TGTGCCAGCAGCGTCGGACTAGCGGCTCAAGAGACCCAGTACTTC	CASSVGLAAQETQYF
TRBD2	TRBJ2-6	TRBV6-5	NA	TGTGCCAGCATCCGCGGGGGCTCTGGGGCCAACGTCCTGACTTTC	CASIRGGSGANVLTF
TRBD1	TRBJ2-7	TRBV11-3	NA	TGTGCCAGCAGCAGGGACGGACAGGGGGCCTACGAGCAGTACTTC	CASSRDGQGAYEQYF
NA	TRBJ2-1	TRBV10-1	NA	TGCGCCAGCAGTGAGTCGATGGCAGGGGCCGGTGAGAATGAGCAGTTCTTC	CASSESMAGAGENEQFF
NA	TRBJ2-7	TRBV5-4	NA	TGTGCCAGCAGCTTTGTCCCCCCTTCCCTCCGTATCCACGAGCAGTACTTC	CASSFVPPSLRIHEQYF
NA	TRBJ1-5	TRBV6-5	few	TGTGCCAGCAGCACAGACGGGATTAGCAATCAGCCCCAGCATTTT	CASSTDGISNQPQHF
NA	TRBJ1-4	TRBV6-6	NA	TGTGCCAGCAGTTACGAACCCTACGGTGAAAAACTGTTTTTT	CASSYEPYGEKLFF
NA	TRBJ2-7	TRBV2	NA	TGTGCCAGCAGCACAGGGATAGCCTACGAGCAGTACTTC	CASSTGIAYEQYF
NA	TRBJ2-7	TRBV11-2	once	TGTGCCAGCAGCTTAGTCGGTATCAACGAGCAGTACTTC	CASSLVGINEQYF
NA	TRBJ2-1	TRBV24-1	NA	TGTGCCACCAGTGATCCCGGTAGGCCCGGGGATGAGCAGTTCTTC	CATSDPGRPGDEQFF
TRBD1	TRBJ1-5	TRBV6-5	NA	TGTGCCAGCAGTCAGAAAGGGGGCAGCAATCAGCCCCAGCATTTT	CASSQKGGSNQPQHF
TRBD2	TRBJ2-1	TRBV7-6	NA	TGTGCCAGCAGCTTTTATGTACTAGCGGACACTTCCTACAATGAGCAGTTCTTC	CASSFYVLADTSYNEQFF
TRBD1	TRBJ1-2	TRBV4-2	NA	TGTGCCAGCAGCCAAACGACAGGGACTAACTATGGCTACACCTTC	CASSQTTGTNYGYTF
NA	TRBJ2-1	TRBV6-1	NA	TGTGCCAGCAGTGGCCCCTCCCTGACTAGTTTTGGGGAAGGTGAGCAGTTCTTC	CASSGPSLTSFGEGEQFF
TRBD2	TRBJ2-1	TRBV9	NA	TGTGCCAGCAGCGTGGGGGGACTAGCGGGTAGCAATGAGCAGTTCTTC	CASSVGGLAGSNEQFF
NA	TRBJ1-4	TRBV6-5	NA	TGTGCCAGCCTACTGAATGAAAAACTGTTTTTT	CASLLNEKLFF
NA	TRBJ1-2	TRBV3-1/TRBV3-2	NA	TGTGCCAGCAGCCAAGATAACAGGCGCGGCTACACCTTC	CASSQDNRRGYTF